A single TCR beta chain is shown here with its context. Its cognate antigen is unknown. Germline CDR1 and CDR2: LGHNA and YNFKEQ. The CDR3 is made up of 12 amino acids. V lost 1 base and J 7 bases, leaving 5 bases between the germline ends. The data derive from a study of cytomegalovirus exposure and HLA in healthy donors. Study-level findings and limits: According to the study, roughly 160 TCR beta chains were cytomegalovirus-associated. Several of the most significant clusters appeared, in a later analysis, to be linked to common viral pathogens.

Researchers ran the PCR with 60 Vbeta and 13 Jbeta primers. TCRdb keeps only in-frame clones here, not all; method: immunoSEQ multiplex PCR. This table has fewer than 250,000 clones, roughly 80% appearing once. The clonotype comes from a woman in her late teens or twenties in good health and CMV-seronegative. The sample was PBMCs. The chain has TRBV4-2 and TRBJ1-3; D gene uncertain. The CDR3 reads CASSQVENTIYF. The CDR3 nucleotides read TGTGCCAGCAGCCAAGTCGAGAACACCATATATTTT.